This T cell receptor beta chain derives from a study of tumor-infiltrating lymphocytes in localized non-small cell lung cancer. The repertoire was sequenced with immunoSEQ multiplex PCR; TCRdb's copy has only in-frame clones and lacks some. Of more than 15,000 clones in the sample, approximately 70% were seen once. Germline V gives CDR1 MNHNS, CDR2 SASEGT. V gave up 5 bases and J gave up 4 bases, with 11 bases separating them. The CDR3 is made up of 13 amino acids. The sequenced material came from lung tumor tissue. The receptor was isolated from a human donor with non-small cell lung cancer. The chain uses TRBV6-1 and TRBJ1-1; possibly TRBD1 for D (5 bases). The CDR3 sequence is CASSRGLPTEAFF. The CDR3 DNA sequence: TGTGCCAGCAGTAGGGGCCTGCCCACTGAAGCTTTCTTT.